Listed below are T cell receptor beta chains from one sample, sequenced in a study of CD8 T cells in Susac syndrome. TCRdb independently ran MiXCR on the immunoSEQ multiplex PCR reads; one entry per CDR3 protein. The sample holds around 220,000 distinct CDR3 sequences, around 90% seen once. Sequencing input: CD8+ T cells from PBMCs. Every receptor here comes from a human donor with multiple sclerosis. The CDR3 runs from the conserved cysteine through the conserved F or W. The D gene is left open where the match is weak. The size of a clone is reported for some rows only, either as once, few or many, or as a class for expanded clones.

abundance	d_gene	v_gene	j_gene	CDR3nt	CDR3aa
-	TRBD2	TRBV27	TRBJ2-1	TGTGCCAGCAGTTGGGGACTAGCGGGAGAGAATGAGCAGTTCTTC	CASSWGLAGENEQFF
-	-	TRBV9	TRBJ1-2	TGTGCCAGCAGGCAGGGTGGAGGAGGCTACACCTTC	CASRQGGGGYTF
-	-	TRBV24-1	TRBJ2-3	TGTGCCACCAGTGATTTGGCAGATACGCAGTATTTT	CATSDLADTQYF
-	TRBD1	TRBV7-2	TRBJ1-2	TGTGCCAGCAGCCTGCTTTTACTCGACCGGACAGGGGGCAATGGCTACACCTTC	CASSLLLLDRTGGNGYTF
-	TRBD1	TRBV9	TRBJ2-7	TGTGCCAGCAGCCCCCGGACAGGGTCAAATTCCTACGAGCAGTACTTC	CASSPRTGSNSYEQYF
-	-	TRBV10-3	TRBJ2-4	TGTGCCATCAGTGTGGAGGGTTGGGGCATTCAGTACTTC	CAISVEGWGIQYF
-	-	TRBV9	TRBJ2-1	TGTGCCAGCAGCGTAGCTAATGAGCAGTTCTTC	CASSVANEQFF
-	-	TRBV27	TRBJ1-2	TGTGCCAGCAGTCCACCGGGACATCCGTCTTCGCACTATGGCTACACCTTC	CASSPPGHPSSHYGYTF
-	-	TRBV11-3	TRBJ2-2	TGTGCCAGCAGCTTACGGCAGGGCTACACCGGGGAGCTGTTTTTT	CASSLRQGYTGELFF
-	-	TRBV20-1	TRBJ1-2	TGCAGTGCTAGAGACTGGAACCGAGCGGATGGCTACACCTTC	CSARDWNRADGYTF
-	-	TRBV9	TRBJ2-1	TGTGCCAGCAGTTACTCCCAGGTAGTTGAGGGTGAGCAGTTCTTC	CASSYSQVVEGEQFF
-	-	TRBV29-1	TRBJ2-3	TGCAGCGTTGAGGGGGGACGAAACACAGATACGCAGTATTTT	CSVEGGRNTDTQYF
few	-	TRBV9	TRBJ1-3	TGTGCCAGCAGCCCGGGTCCCTACTCTGGAAACACCATATATTTT	CASSPGPYSGNTIYF
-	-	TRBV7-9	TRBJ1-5	TGTGCCAGCAGCTCCGACCAGGGGCCGAATCAGCCCCAGCATTTT	CASSSDQGPNQPQHF
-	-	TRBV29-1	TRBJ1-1	TGCAGCGTTGAGATGTGGTCAGAGCTAGGGAACACTGAAGCTTTCTTT	CSVEMWSELGNTEAFF
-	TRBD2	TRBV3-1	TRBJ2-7	TGTGCCAGCAGAGCCGGGACTAGCGTCTCCTACGAGCAGTACTTC	CASRAGTSVSYEQYF
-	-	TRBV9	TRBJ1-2	TGTGCCAGCAGCGTCAGAGGGGGAAAAGGATCCCGGAACTATGGCTACACCTTC	CASSVRGGKGSRNYGYTF
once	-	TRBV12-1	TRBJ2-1	TGTGCCAGCAGCCCCAGCGGGAGGATCCCCTACAATGAGCAGTTCTTC	CASSPSGRIPYNEQFF
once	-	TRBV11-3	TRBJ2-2	TGTGCCAGCAGCTCCGGATGGGTGGGTCCAGTCGAGCTGTTTTTT	CASSSGWVGPVELFF
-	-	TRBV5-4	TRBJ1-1	TGTGCCAGCAGTAACGGTGCTCCGGGAATGGCTTTCTTT	CASSNGAPGMAFF
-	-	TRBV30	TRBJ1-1	TGTGCCTGGAAACCCGGGACTGAAGCTTTCTTT	CAWKPGTEAFF
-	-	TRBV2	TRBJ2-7	TGTGCCAGCAGAGGGAGCTCCTACGAGCAGTACTTC	CASRGSSYEQYF
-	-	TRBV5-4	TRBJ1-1	TGTGCCAGCCACTCCTCGTTTGCGACTTGGACTGAAGCTTTCTTT	CASHSSFATWTEAFF
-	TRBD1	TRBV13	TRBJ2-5	TGTGCCAGCAGCCCTATCGCGACAGGGGACCAAGAGACCCAGTACTTC	CASSPIATGDQETQYF
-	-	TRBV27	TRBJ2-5	TGTGCCAGCAGCCCCGAACAGGGCGGGTTACAAGAGACCCAGTACTTC	CASSPEQGGLQETQYF
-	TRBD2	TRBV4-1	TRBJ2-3	TGCGCCAGCAGCCAGGGGGCCGCGGGAGGAGGAGATACGCAGTATTTT	CASSQGAAGGGDTQYF
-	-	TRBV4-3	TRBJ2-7	TGCGCCAGCAGCCAAGGGGCCCCCGGAGAGCAGTACTTC	CASSQGAPGEQYF
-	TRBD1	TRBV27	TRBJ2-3	TGTGCCAGCAGCCGACAGGGATCAGATACGCAGTATTTT	CASSRQGSDTQYF
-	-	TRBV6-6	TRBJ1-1	TGTGCCAGCAGTATCCTCCCTGGACGGGAGAACACTGAAGCTTTCTTT	CASSILPGRENTEAFF
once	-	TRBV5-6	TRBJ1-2	TGTGCCAGCAGCCCCGACAGGCTTTATGGCTACACCTTC	CASSPDRLYGYTF
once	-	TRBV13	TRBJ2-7	TGTGCCAGCAGCTTGTCGAGGGACCCTTACGAGCAGTACTTC	CASSLSRDPYEQYF
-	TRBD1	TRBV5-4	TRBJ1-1	TGTGCCAGCAGCTTGGGACAGGGGGAGTACACTGAAGCTTTCTTT	CASSLGQGEYTEAFF
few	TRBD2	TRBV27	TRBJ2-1	TGTGCCAGCAGTTTAGGGACTAGCGGGAGCTACAATGAGCAGTTCTTC	CASSLGTSGSYNEQFF
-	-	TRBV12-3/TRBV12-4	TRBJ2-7	TGTGCCAGCAGTTTATCTAGTAACAACGAGCAGTACTTC	CASSLSSNNEQYF
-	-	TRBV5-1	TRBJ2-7	TGCGCCAGCAGCTTGACGTCGGCCGGGTCCTACGAGCAGTACTTC	CASSLTSAGSYEQYF
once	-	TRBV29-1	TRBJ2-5	TGCAGCGTTGAACGCCTGTCGGGGAACCGAGAGACCCAGTACTTC	CSVERLSGNRETQYF
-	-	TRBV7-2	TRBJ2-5	TGTGCCAGCAGCTTAGGAGTCTACCAAGAGACCCAGTACTTC	CASSLGVYQETQYF
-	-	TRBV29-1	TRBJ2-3	TGCAGCGTTGAGTCCGTCGAAGCGGGCACAGATACGCAGTATTTT	CSVESVEAGTDTQYF
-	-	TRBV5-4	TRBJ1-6	TGTGCCAGCAGCTTGGGGGCAGGGGTCAAGCTCCTCCACTTT	CASSLGAGVKLLHF
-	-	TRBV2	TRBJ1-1	TGTGCCAGCATAGAAGTCGCTTCGAACACTGAAGCTTTCTTT	CASIEVASNTEAFF
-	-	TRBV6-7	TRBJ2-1	TGTGCCAGCAGTCCTAGGATAGCCCACCTAGGGACCCGGGGTGAGCAGTTCTTC	CASSPRIAHLGTRGEQFF
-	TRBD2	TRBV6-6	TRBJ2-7	TGTGCCAGCAGTATACTAGCGGGGGCCGTATACGAGCAGTACTTC	CASSILAGAVYEQYF
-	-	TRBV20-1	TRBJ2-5	TGCAGTTCCCAGGGGTTCCAAGAGACCCAGTACTTC	CSSQGFQETQYF
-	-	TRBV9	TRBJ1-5	TGTGCCAGCAGCGTAGGAGGCAGGGTAGATCAGCCCCAGCATTTT	CASSVGGRVDQPQHF
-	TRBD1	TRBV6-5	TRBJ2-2	TGTGCCAGCAGTTACTCTTCAGGACAGGTCGCCACCGGGGAGCTGTTTTTT	CASSYSSGQVATGELFF
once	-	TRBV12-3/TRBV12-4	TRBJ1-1	TGTGCCAGCAGTTTGTGGTCCTCGGAAGCTTTCTTT	CASSLWSSEAFF
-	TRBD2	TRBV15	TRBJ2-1	TGTGCCACCAGCCATAGCGGGAGAAGCAATGAGCAGTTCTTC	CATSHSGRSNEQFF
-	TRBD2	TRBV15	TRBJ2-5	TGTGCCACCAGCAGAGATTCCCCCCCTACTAGCGGTTCATGGAAGACCCAGTACTTC	CATSRDSPPTSGSWKTQYF
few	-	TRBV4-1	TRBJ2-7	TGCGCCAGCAGCCCCGACGGCTACGAGCAGTACTTC	CASSPDGYEQYF
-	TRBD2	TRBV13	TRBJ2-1	TGTGCCAGCAGCTTTTTTTTGGGACTAGATGATGAGCAGTTCTTC	CASSFFLGLDDEQFF
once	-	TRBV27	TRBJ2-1	TGTGCCAGCAGCCCCTCCGCTGAGTTCTTC	CASSPSAEFF
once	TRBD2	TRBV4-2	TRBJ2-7	TGTGCCAGCAGCCAAGCATTCGGCGGGGGGAGCTCCTACGAGCAGTACTTC	CASSQAFGGGSSYEQYF
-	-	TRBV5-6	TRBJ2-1	TGTGCCAGCAGTCAGGTTGGTCTAGCGCACTACAATGAGCAGTTCTTC	CASSQVGLAHYNEQFF
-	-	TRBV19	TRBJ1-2	TGTGCCAGTAGTATTGGGGGGGGGCCTGGCTATGGCTACACCTTC	CASSIGGGPGYGYTF
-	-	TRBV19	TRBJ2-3	TGTGCCAGTAGTATAGCGGCAGATACGCAGTATTTT	CASSIAADTQYF